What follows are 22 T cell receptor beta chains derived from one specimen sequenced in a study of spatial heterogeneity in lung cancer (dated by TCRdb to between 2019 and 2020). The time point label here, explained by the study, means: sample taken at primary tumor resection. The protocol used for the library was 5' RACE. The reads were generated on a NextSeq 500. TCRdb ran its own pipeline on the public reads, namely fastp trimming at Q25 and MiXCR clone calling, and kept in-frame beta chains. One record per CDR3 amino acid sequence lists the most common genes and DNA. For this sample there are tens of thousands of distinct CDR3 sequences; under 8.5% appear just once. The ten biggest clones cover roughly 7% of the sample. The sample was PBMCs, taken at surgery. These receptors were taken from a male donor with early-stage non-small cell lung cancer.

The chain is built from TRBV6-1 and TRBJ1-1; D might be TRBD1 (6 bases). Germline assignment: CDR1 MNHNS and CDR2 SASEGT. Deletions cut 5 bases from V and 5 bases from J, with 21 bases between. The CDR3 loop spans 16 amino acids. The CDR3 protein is CASSSRNSRGPTEAFF. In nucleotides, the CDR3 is TGTGCCAGCAGTTCGCGGAACAGCAGGGGACCGACTGAAGCTTTCTTT.

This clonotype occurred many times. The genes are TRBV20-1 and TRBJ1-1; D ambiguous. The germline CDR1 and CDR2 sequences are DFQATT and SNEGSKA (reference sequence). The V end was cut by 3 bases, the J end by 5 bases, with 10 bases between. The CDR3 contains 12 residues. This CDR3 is CSASHGRTEAFF. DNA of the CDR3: TGCAGTGCTAGTCACGGGAGGACTGAAGCTTTCTTT.

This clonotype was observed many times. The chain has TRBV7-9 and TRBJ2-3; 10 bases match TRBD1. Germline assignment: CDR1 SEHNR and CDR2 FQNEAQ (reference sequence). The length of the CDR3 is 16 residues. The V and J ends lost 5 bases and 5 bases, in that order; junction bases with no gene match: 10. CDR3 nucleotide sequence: TGTGCCAGCAGCCCCGGAGGACAGGGGGGTTTAGATACGCAGTATTTT. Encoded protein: CASSPGGQGGLDTQYF.

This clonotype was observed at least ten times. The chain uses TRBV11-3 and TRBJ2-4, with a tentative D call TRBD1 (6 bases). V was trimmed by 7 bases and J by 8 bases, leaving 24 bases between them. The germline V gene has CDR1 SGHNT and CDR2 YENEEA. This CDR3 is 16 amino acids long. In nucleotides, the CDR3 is TGTGCCAGCACCCTTGATCGGGGCCGTGAGGGGGACATTCAGTACTTC. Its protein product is CASTLDRGREGDIQYF.

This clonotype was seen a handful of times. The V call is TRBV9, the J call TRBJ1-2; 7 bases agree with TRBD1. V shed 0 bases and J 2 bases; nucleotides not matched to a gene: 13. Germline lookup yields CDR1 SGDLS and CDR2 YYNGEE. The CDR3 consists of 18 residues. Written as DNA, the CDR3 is TGTGCCAGCAGCGTAGGGGAGGAACAGGGGATAGGAAACTATGGCTACACCTTC. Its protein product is CASSVGEEQGIGNYGYTF.

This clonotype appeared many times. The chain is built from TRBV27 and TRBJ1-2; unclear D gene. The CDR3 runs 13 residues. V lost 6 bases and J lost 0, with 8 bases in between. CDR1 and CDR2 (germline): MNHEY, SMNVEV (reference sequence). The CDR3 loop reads CASRVGSNYGYTF. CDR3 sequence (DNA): TGTGCCAGCAGGGTAGGGTCTAACTATGGCTACACCTTC.

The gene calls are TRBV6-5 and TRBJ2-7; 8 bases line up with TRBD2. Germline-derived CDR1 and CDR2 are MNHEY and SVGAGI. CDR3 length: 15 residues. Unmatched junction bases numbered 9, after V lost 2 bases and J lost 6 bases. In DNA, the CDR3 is TGTGCCAGCAGTTACCTAGGGACTAGGGCGGCCGAGCAGTACTTC. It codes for CASSYLGTRAAEQYF.

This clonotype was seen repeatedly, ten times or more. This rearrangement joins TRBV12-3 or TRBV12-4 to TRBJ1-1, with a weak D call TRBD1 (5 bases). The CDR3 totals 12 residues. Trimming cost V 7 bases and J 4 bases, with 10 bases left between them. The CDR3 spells CASNAGGTEAFF. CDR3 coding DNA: TGTGCCAGCAATGCGGGGGGCACTGAAGCTTTCTTT.

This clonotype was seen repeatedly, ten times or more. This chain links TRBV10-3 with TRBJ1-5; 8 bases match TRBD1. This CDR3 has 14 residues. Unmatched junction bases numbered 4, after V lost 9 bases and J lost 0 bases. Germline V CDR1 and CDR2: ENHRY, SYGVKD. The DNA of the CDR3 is TGTGCCATTTGGACAGGGTTTAGCAATCAGCCCCAGCATTTT. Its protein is CAIWTGFSNQPQHF.

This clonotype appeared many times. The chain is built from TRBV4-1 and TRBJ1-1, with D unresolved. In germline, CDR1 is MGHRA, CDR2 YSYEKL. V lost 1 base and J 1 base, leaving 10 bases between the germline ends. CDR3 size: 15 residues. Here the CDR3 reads CASSQGWGRNTEAFF. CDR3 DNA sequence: TGCGCCAGCAGCCAAGGATGGGGTAGGAACACTGAAGCTTTCTTT.

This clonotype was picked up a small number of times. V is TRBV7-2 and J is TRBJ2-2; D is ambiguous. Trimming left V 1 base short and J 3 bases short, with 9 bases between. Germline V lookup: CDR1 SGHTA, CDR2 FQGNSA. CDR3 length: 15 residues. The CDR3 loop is CASSLVLGYTGELFF. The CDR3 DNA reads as TGTGCCAGCAGCTTAGTATTGGGGTACACCGGGGAGCTGTTTTTT. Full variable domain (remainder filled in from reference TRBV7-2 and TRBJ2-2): GAGVSQSPSNKVTEKGKDVELRCDPISGHTALYWYRQSLGQGLEFLIYFQGNSAPDKSGLPSDRFSAERTGGSVSTLTIQRTQQEDSAVYLCASSLVLGYTGELFFGEGSRLTVL.

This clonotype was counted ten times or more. This CDR3 reads CASSHRTNTEAFF. CDR3 in DNA: TGTGCCAGCAGCCACAGGACGAACACTGAAGCTTTCTTT. The chain has TRBV5-4 and TRBJ1-1; D is perhaps TRBD1 (5 bases). This CDR3 comprises 13 residues. Trimming stripped 4 bases from V and 1 base from J, with 8 bases between. Germline V gene data show CDR1 as SGHNT and CDR2 as YYREEE (reference sequence). The full variable domain, its missing parts supplied by reference TRBV5-4 and TRBJ1-1, is ETGVTQSPTHLIKTRGQQVTLRCSSQSGHNTVSWYQQALGQGPQFIFQYYREEENGRGNFPPRFSGLQFPNYSSELNVNALELDDSALYLCASSHRTNTEAFFGQGTRLTVV.

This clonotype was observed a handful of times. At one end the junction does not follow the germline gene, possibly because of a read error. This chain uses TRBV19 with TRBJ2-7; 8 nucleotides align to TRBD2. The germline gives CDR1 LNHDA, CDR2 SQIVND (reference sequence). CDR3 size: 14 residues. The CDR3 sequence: CASSPGLGSSEQYF. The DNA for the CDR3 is TGTGCCAGTAGCCCGGGACTAGGTTCCTCCGAGCAGTACTTC.

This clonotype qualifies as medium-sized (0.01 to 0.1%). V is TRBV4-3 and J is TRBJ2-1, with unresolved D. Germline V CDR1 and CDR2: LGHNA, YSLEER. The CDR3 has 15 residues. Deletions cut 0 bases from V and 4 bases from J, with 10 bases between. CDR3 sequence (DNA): TGCGCCAGCAGCCAAGACGGTAACAGATACAATGAGCAGTTCTTC. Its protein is CASSQDGNRYNEQFF.

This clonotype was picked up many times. The CDR3 region is CASSLMRTGNYGYTF. CDR3 DNA sequence: TGTGCCAGCAGCTTAATGAGGACGGGGAACTATGGCTACACCTTC. The chain has TRBV7-9 and TRBJ1-2; D uncertain. Germline-derived CDR1 and CDR2 are SEHNR and FQNEAQ (reference sequence). Between the trimmed V and J ends, which lost 2 bases and 2 bases, there was a span of 12 bases. The CDR3 is 15 residues long.

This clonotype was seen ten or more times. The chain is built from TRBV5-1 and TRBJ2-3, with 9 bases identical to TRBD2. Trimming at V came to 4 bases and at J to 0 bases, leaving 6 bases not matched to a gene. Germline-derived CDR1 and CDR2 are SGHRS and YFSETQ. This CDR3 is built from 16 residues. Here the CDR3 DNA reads TGCGCCAGCAGCGGAAGGACTAGCGCTAGCACAGATACGCAGTATTTT. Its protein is CASSGRTSASTDTQYF.

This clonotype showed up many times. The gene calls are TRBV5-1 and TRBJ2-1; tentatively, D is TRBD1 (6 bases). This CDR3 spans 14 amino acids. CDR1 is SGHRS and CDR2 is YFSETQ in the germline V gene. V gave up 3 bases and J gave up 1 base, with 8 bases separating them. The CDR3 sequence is CASSSQGSYNEQFF. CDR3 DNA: TGCGCCAGCAGCTCTCAGGGGTCCTACAATGAGCAGTTCTTC.

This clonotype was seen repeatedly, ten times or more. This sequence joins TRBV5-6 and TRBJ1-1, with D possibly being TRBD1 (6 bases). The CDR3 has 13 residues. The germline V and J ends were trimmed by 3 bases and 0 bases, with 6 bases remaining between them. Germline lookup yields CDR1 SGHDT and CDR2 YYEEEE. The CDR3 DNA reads TGTGCCAGCAGCTGGGGGCTGAACACTGAAGCTTTCTTT. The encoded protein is CASSWGLNTEAFF.

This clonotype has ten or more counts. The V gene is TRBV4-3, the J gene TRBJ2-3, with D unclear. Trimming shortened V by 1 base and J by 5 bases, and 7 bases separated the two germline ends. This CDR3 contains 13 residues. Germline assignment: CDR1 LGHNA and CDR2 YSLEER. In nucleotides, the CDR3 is TGCGCCAGCAGCCAAGGGAGTAAAGATACGCAGTATTTT. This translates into CASSQGSKDTQYF.

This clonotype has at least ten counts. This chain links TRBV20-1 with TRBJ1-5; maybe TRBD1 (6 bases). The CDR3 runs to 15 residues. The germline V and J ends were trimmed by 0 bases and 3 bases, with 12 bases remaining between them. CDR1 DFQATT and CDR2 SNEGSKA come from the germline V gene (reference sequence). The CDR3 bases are TGCAGTGCTAGAGATCAATCAGGGGACAATCAGCCCCAGCATTTT. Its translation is CSARDQSGDNQPQHF.

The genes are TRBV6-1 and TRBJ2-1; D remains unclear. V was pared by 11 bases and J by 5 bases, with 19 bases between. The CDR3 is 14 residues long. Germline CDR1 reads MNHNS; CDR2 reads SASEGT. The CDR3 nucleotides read TGTGCCTCCAACAAAGGTCTCAACGACAATGAGCAGTTCTTC. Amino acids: CASNKGLNDNEQFF.

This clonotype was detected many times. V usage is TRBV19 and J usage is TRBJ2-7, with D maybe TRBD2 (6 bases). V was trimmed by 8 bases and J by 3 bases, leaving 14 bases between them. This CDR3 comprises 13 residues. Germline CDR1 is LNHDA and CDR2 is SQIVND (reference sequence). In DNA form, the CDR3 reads TGTGCCAGTTCACCGGGACTTCTCTACGAGCAGTACTTC. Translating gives CASSPGLLYEQYF. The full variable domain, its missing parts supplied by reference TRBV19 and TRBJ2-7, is DGGITQSPKYLFRKEGQNVTLSCEQNLNHDAMYWYRQDPGQGLRLIYYSQIVNDFQKGDIAEGYSVSREKKESFPLTVTSAQKNPTAFYLCASSPGLLYEQYFGPGTRLTVT.